This T cell receptor beta chain is from a study of cytomegalovirus exposure and HLA in healthy donors. PCR amplification relied on 60 Vbeta primers (plus 13 Jbeta primers). Sequenced by immunoSEQ multiplex PCR; TCRdb stores in-frame clones only, minus some. This table has about 100,000 clones, about 85% appearing once. The germline V and J ends were trimmed by 0 bases and 8 bases, with 26 bases remaining between them. Germline V CDR1 and CDR2: SGHRS, YFSETQ. This CDR3 contains 18 residues. The source material was PBMCs. V and J are TRBV5-1 and TRBJ1-2; D is perhaps TRBD1 (5 bases). The source is a man aged 25 to 45 in good health and CMV-seronegative. CDR3 coding DNA: TGCGCCAGCAGCTTGGATCAGGGTCATCCCGCGTGGGGTTGGGGCTACACCTTC. This sequence encodes CASSLDQGHPAWGWGYTF.